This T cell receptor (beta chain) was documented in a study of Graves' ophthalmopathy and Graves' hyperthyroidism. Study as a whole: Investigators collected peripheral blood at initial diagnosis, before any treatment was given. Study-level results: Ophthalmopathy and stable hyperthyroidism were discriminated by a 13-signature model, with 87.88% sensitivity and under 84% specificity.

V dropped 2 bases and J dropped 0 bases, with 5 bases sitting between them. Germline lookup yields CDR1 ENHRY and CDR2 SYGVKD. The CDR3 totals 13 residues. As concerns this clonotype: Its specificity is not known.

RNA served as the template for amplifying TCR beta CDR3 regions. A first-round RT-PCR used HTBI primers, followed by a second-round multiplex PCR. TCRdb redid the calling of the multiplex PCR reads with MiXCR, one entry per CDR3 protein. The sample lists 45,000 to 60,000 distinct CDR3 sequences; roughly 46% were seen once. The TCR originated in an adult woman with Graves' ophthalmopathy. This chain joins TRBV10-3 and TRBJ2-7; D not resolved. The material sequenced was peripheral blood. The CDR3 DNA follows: TGTGCCATCAGTGAGGCTCACTCCTACGAGCAGTACTTC. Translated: CAISEAHSYEQYF.